What follows is one T cell receptor beta chain and its context. The CDR3 totals 14 residues. Losses at the gene ends were 5 bases for V and 3 bases for J; bases not matched to a gene: 3. Per the germline V gene, CDR1 is MDHEN and CDR2 is SYDVKM. The data stem from a study of blood T cell repertoires in COVID-19. Profiled with immunoSEQ multiplex PCR; TCRdb holds only in-frame clones, not every one. The table includes about 140,000 clones, roughly 90% detected once. Material: peripheral blood. The sequence derives from a man aged 70 or older with acute or convalescent COVID-19. This chain links TRBV28 with TRBJ1-5; 8 bases are a match to TRBD1. CDR3 nucleotide sequence: TGTGCCAGCAGTCCAGGGGGCTTCAATCAGCCCCAGCATTTT. It is translated as CASSPGGFNQPQHF.